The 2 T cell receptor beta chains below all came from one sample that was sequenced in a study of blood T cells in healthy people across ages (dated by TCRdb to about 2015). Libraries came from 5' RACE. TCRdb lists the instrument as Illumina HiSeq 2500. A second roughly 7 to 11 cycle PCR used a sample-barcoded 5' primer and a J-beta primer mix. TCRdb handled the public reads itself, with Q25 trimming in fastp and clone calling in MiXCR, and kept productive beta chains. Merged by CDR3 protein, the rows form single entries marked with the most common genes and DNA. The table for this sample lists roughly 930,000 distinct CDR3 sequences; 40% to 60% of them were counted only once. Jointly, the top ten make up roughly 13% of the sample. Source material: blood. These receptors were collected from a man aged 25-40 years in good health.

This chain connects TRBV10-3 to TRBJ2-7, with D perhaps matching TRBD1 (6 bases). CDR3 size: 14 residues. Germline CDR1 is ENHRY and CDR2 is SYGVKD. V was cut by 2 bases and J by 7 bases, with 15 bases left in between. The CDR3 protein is CAISEVQGLGEQYF. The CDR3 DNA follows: TGTGCCATCAGTGAGGTACAGGGTCTCGGGGAGCAGTACTTC.

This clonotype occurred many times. CDR3 amino acids: CASSFFGGQETQYF. As DNA, the CDR3 is TGCGCCAGCAGCTTCTTTGGGGGCCAAGAGACCCAGTACTTC. The rearrangement joins TRBV5-1 to TRBJ2-5, with D possibly called TRBD1 or TRBD2 (5 bases each). Germline V lookup: CDR1 SGHRS, CDR2 YFSETQ. The CDR3 loop spans 14 amino acids. Trimming shortened V by 2 bases and J by 1 base, and 9 bases separated the two germline ends.